This entry describes one TCR beta chain. CDR3 length: 15 amino acids. V was pared by 8 bases and J by 1 base, with 17 bases between. The germline CDR1 and CDR2 sequences are MNHEY and SMNVEV (reference sequence). The data stem from a study of cytomegalovirus exposure and HLA in healthy donors. Overall study: An early release of data contained roughly 86 million unique TCRs, which came from HLA-typed donors.

Researchers ran the PCR with 60 Vbeta and 13 Jbeta primers. Per the original methods: Approximately 9.9 million of around 85 million unique TCR beta chains were shared, per a later count. TCRdb's copy holds only in-frame clones and misses some; the assay was immunoSEQ multiplex PCR. Clone size and V and J calls were adopted from that table, with D and trimming inferred from the DNA. The data hold 80,000 to 90,000 clones, with 65% to 80% observed a single time. This TCR was recovered from a man aged 25-40 years in good health and CMV-seronegative. The rearrangement links TRBV27 to TRBJ1-1, with D possibly matching TRBD1 (5 bases). Material for sequencing was PBMCs. The CDR3 nucleotides read TGTGCCAGCGCCGGTCTATCCGGGGGGAACACTGAAGCTTTCTTT. As protein: CASAGLSGGNTEAFF.